These T cell receptor beta chains were read from a single sample in a study of blood T cell repertoires in COVID-19. This table comes from immunoSEQ multiplex PCR, and its TCRdb copy is limited to in-frame clones, with some not included. Of 60,000 to 70,000 clones listed, 85% are singletons. Material: peripheral blood. These receptors originate from a man aged 45-65 years with acute or convalescent COVID-19. CDR3s include the opening cysteine and the closing phenylalanine or tryptophan. The D gene is left open where the match is weak. Size is omitted from some rows. Given values are once, few, many or a class for expanded clones.

V gene	clone size	J gene	D gene	CDR3 DNA	CDR3 protein
TRBV27	.	TRBJ2-7	TRBD2	TGTGCCAGCAGTCCCCGCCCGGGAGGGGAGTTTTCCTACGAGCAGTACTTC	CASSPRPGGEFSYEQYF
TRBV27	.	TRBJ2-1	TRBD2	TGTGCCAGCAGCGCCCTCACTAGCGGGGGGGCGTTTCTGCAGTTCTTC	CASSALTSGGAFLQFF
TRBV5-6	.	TRBJ2-3	TRBD2	TGTGCCAGCTTCCGGACTAGCGGGGCTAGCACAGATACGCAGTATTTT	CASFRTSGASTDTQYF
TRBV5-4	.	TRBJ1-1	.	TGTGCCAGCAGCTTCCCCGACACTGAAGCTTTCTTT	CASSFPDTEAFF
TRBV19	.	TRBJ2-5	.	TGTGCCAGTAGTAGACAGGGAAGCGGGCAAGAGACCCAGTACTTC	CASSRQGSGQETQYF
TRBV24-1	.	TRBJ2-2	.	TGTGCCACCTCTAAGACCGGGGAGCTGTTTTTT	CATSKTGELFF
TRBV3-1/TRBV3-2	.	TRBJ2-2	TRBD2	TGTGCCAGCAGTTATCGATCGGGGGGCACCGGGGAGCTGTTTTTT	CASSYRSGGTGELFF
TRBV6-6	.	TRBJ1-1	.	TGTGCCAGCAGTATACAGGGTAACACTGAAGCTTTCTTT	CASSIQGNTEAFF
TRBV2	.	TRBJ1-2	.	TGTGCCAGCAACCGGGACAATGGAAACTATGGCTACACCTTC	CASNRDNGNYGYTF
TRBV5-6	.	TRBJ2-2	TRBD2	TGTGCCAGCAGCCCAGTAGCGGGGGGGCCCACCGGGGAGCTGTTTTTT	CASSPVAGGPTGELFF
TRBV5-1	.	TRBJ1-1	.	TGCGCCAGCAGCCCCTCGGGGGGCTTGAACACTGAAGCTTTCTTT	CASSPSGGLNTEAFF
TRBV6-6	few	TRBJ1-5	.	TGTGCCAGCAGTTATATGGGGGGAAATCAGCCCCAGCATTTT	CASSYMGGNQPQHF
TRBV11-2	.	TRBJ2-2	TRBD2	TGTGCCAGCAGCTTAAGGCTAGCGGGGGGGACCGGGGAGCTGTTTTTT	CASSLRLAGGTGELFF
TRBV11-2	.	TRBJ1-1	TRBD1	TGTGCCAGCAGCTTATGGGGGGACAGCAACGCGGACACTGAAGCTTTCTTT	CASSLWGDSNADTEAFF
TRBV21-1	.	TRBJ2-1	.	TGTGCCAGCAGCAAAGCTGGGGGGGGTCACGATGGTATGTGGAGCCATGAGCAGTTCTTC	CASSKAGGGHDGMWSHEQFF
TRBV5-4	.	TRBJ2-2	.	TGTGCCAGCAGCGCCGAGACAGAAAACACCGGGGAGCTGTTTTTT	CASSAETENTGELFF
TRBV6-6	.	TRBJ1-6	.	TGTGCCAGCAGTTACCCGGGAAGTAATTCACCCCTCCACTTT	CASSYPGSNSPLHF
TRBV7-8	.	TRBJ2-1	.	TGTGCCAGCAGAACAACAGGACAGAAGACCTACAATGAGCAGTTCTTC	CASRTTGQKTYNEQFF
TRBV9	.	TRBJ1-6	.	TGTGCCAGCAGCGTCGGGGGGGTGTATTCACCCCTCCACTTT	CASSVGGVYSPLHF
TRBV6-5	.	TRBJ1-6	.	TGTGCCAGCAGTTCCTCCACCCAGGGTAATTCACCCCTCCACTTT	CASSSSTQGNSPLHF